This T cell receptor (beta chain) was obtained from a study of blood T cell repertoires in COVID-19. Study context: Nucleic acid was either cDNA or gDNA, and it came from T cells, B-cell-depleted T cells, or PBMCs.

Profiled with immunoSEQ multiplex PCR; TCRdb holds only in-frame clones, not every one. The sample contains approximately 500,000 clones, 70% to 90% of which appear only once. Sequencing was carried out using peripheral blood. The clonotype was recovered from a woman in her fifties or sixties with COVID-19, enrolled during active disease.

CDR3 nucleotides: TGTGCCAGCAGCTTCTCAGGACAGGCATTCAATGAGCAGTTCTTC. Its protein product is CASSFSGQAFNEQFF. This sequence joins TRBV7-2 and TRBJ2-1; TRBD1 matches at 7 bases. CDR1 is SGHTA, CDR2 FQGNSA, per germline. CDR3 length equals 15 residues. V was clipped by 3 bases and J by 6 bases; unmatched bases: 8.